The clone carrying this T cell receptor (beta chain) was counted a single time. This sample is part of a study of control samples from healthy donors and cancer patients. Generated by immunoSEQ multiplex PCR, the TCRdb table keeps only in-frame clones and is missing some. The sample holds about 150,000 clones, 80% to 95% seen once. The CDR3 consists of 14 residues. The V end was cut by 1 base, the J end by 4 bases, with 10 bases between. The germline gives CDR1 LGHNA, CDR2 YNFKEQ. This clonotype originated in a man younger than 35 in good health. The chain combines TRBV4-2 with TRBJ2-5; D call uncertain. Sequenced input: blood. This CDR3 is CASSQGPSAETQYF. The CDR3 bases are TGTGCCAGCAGCCAAGGTCCCTCAGCAGAGACCCAGTACTTC.